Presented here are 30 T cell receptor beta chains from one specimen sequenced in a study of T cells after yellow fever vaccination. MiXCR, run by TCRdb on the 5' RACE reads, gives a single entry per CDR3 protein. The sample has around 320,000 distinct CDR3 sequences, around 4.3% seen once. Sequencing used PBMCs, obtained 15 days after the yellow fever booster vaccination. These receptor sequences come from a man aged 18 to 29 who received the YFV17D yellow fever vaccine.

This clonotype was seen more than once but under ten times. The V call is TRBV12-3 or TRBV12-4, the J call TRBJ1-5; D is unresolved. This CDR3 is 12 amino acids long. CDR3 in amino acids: CGVGRGNQPQHF. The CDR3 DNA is TGTGGGGTGGGGAGGGGCAATCAGCCCCAGCATTTT.

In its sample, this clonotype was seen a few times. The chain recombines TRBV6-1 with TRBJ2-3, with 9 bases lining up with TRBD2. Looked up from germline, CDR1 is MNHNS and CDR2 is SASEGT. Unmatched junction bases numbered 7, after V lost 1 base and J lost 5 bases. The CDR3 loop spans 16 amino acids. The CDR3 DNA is TGTGCCAGCAGTGAAGTGGTTAGCGGGGGTGGAGATACGCAGTATTTT. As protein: CASSEVVSGGGDTQYF.

The CDR3 loop reads CASSFGPGQGARSYEQYV. CDR3 in DNA: TGTGCCAGCAGCTTCGGACCAGGACAGGGGGCCCGTAGCTACGAGCAGTACGTC. The chain is built from TRBV5-6 and TRBJ2-7, with 11 nucleotides matching TRBD1. The CDR3 spans 18 residues. V shed 2 bases, J shed 3 bases, and the junction held 13 bases outside the gene matches. Germline CDR1 and CDR2: SGHDT and YYEEEE.

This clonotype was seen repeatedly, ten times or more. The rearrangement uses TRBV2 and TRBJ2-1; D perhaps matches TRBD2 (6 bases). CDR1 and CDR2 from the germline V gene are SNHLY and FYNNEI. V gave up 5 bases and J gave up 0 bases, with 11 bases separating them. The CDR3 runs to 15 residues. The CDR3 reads CASSRGGASYNEQFF. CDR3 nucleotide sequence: TGTGCCAGCAGTAGGGGCGGGGCCTCCTACAATGAGCAGTTCTTC. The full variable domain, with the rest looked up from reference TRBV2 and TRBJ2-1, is EPEVTQTPSHQVTQMGQEVILRCVPISNHLYFYWYRQILGQKVEFLVSFYNNEISEKSEIFDDQFSVERPDGSNFTLKIRSTKLEDSAMYFCASSRGGASYNEQFFGPGTRLTVL.

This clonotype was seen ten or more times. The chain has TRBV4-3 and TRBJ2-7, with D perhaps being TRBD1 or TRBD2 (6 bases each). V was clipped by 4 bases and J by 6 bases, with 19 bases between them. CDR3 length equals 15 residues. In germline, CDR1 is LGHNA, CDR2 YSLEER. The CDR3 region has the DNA TGCGCCAGCAGCCTGTGGAGGGACACTAATGGCGAGCAGTACTTC. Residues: CASSLWRDTNGEQYF.

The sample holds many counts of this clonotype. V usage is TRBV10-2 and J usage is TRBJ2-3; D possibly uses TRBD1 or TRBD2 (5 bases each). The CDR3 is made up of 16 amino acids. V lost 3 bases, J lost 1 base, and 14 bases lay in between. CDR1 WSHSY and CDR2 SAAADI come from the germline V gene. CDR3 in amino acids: CASSDSGPPRTDTQYF. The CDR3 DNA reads TGCGCCAGCAGTGATTCGGGACCACCTCGCACAGATACGCAGTATTTT.

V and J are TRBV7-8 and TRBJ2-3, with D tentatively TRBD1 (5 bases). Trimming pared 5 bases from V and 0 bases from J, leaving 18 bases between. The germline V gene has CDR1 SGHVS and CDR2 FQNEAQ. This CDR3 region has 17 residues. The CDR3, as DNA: TGTGCCAGCAGCCGCTGGGGCCGGAGCCTTAGCACAGATACGCAGTATTTT. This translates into CASSRWGRSLSTDTQYF.

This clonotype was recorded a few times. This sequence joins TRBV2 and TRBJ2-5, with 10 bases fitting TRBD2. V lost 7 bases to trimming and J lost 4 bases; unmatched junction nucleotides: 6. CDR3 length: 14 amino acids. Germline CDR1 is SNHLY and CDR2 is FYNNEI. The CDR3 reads CASKGGLASETQYF. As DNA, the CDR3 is TGTGCCAGCAAAGGGGGACTAGCGTCAGAGACCCAGTACTTC. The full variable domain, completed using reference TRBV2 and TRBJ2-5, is EPEVTQTPSHQVTQMGQEVILRCVPISNHLYFYWYRQILGQKVEFLVSFYNNEISEKSEIFDDQFSVERPDGSNFTLKIRSTKLEDSAMYFCASKGGLASETQYFGPGTRLLVL.

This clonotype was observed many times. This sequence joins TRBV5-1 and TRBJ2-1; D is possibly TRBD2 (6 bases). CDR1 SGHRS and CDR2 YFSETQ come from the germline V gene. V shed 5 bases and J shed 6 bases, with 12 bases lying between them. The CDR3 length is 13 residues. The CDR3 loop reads CASRPSGPNEQFF. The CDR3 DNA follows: TGCGCCAGCAGACCGAGCGGGCCCAATGAGCAGTTCTTC. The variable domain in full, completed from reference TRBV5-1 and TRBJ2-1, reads KAGVTQTPRYLIKTRGQQVTLSCSPISGHRSVSWYQQTPGQGLQFLFEYFSETQRNKGNFPGRFSGRQFSNSRSEMNVSTLELGDSALYLCASRPSGPNEQFFGPGTRLTVL.

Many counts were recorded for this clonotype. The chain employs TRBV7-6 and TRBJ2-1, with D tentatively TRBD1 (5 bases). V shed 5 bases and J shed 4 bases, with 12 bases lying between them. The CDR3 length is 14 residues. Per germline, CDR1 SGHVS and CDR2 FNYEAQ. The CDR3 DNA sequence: TGTGCCAGCAGCCCCTCGACAGTGTACAATGAGCAGTTCTTC. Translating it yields CASSPSTVYNEQFF.

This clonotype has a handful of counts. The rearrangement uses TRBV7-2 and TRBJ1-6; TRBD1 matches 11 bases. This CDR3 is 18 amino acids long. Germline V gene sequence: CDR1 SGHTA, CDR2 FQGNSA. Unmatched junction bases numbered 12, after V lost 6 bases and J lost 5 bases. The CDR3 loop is CASRTTTGTGGNNSPLHF. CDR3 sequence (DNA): TGTGCCAGCAGGACAACCACCGGGACAGGGGGTAATAATTCACCCCTCCACTTT.

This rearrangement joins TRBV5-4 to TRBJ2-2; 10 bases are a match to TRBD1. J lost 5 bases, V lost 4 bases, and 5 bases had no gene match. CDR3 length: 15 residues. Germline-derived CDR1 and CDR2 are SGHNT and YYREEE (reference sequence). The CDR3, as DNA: TGTGCCAGCAGCGGGCCGGGACAGGGGACCGGGGAGCTGTTTTTT. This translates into CASSGPGQGTGELFF.

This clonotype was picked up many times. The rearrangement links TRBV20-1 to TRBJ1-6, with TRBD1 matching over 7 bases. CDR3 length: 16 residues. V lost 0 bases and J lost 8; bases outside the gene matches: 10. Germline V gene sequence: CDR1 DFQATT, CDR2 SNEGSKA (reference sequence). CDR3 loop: CSARDLLTGADSPLHF. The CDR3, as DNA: TGCAGTGCTAGAGATCTCCTCACAGGGGCGGATTCACCCCTCCACTTT.

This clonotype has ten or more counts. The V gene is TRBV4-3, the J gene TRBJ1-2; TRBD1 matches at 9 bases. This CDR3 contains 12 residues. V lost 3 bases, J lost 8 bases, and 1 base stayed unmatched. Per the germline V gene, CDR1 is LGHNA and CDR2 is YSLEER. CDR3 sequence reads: CASSQDRGGYTF. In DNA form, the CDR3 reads TGCGCCAGCAGCCAGGACAGGGGAGGCTACACCTTC.

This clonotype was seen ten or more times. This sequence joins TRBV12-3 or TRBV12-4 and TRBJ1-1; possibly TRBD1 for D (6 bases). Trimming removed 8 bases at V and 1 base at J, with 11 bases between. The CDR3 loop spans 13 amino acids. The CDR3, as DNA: TGTGCCAGCGACAGGCAGGGGAACACTGAAGCTTTCTTT. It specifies CASDRQGNTEAFF.

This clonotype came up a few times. The DNA for the CDR3 is TGTGCCAGCAGCTTGGGGGTTTCGGTTGATCAGCCCCAGCATTTT. Translating gives CASSLGVSVDQPQHF. The chain uses TRBV11-2 and TRBJ1-5; D possibly corresponds to TRBD1 (5 bases). Germline V gives CDR1 SGHAT, CDR2 FQNNGV. The length of the CDR3 is 15 residues. V was cut by 3 bases and J by 5 bases, with 14 bases left in between.

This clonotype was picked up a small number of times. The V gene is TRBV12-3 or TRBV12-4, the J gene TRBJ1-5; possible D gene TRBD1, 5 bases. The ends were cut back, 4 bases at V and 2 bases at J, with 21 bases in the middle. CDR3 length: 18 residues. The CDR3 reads CASSSWRPGVRGNQPQHF. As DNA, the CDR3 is TGTGCCAGCAGTTCTTGGCGTCCGGGGGTGAGGGGCAATCAGCCCCAGCATTTT.

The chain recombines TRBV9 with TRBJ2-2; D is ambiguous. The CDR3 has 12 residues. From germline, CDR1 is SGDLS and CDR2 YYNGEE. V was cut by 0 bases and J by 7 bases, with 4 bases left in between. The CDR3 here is CASSVGRGELFF. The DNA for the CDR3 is TGTGCCAGCAGCGTAGGGCGCGGGGAGCTGTTTTTT.

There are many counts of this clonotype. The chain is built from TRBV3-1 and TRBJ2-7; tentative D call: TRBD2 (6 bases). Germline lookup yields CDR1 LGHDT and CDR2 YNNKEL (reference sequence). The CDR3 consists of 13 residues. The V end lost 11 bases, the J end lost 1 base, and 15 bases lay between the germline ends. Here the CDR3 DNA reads TGTGCCGCAAGGAGGGCAGGGTCCTACGAGCAGTACTTC. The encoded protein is CAARRAGSYEQYF.

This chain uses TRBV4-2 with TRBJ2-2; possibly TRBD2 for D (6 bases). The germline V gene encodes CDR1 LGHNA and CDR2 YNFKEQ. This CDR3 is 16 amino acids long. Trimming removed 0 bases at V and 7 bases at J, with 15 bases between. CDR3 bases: TGTGCCAGCAGCCAAGAGGTACGGGGGTACATCGGGGAGCTGTTTTTT. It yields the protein CASSQEVRGYIGELFF.

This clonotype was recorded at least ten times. The CDR3 DNA sequence: TGCGCCAGCAGCCAAGCAGGGTATGGCTACACCTTC. As protein: CASSQAGYGYTF. J is TRBJ1-2 and V is TRBV4-3; maybe TRBD1 (5 bases). The ends were cut back, 1 base at V and 5 bases at J, with 5 bases in the middle. Germline loops: CDR1 LGHNA, CDR2 YSLEER. The CDR3 runs 12 residues.

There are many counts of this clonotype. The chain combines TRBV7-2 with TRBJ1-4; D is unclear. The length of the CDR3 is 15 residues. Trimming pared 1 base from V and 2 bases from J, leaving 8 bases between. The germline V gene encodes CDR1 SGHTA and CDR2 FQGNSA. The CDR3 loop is CASSLDFLTNEKLFF. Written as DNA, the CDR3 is TGTGCCAGCAGCTTAGACTTCTTGACTAATGAAAAACTGTTTTTT.

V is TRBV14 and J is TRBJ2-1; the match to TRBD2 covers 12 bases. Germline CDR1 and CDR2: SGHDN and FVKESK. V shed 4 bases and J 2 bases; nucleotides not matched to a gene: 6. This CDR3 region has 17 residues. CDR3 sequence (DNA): TGTGCCAGCAGCCTACGGACTAGCGGGGATACCTACAATGAGCAGTTCTTC. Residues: CASSLRTSGDTYNEQFF.

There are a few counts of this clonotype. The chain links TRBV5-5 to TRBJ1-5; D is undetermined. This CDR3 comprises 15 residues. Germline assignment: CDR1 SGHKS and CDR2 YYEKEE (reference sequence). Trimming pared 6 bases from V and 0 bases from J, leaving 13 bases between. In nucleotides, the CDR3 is TGTGCCAGCAAATCCCTGGGGAATAGCAATCAGCCCCAGCATTTT. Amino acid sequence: CASKSLGNSNQPQHF. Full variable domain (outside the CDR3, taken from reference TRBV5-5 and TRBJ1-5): DAGVTQSPTHLIKTRGQQVTLRCSPISGHKSVSWYQQVLGQGPQFIFQYYEKEERGRGNFPDRFSARQFPNYSSELNVNALLLGDSALYLCASKSLGNSNQPQHFGDGTRLSIL.

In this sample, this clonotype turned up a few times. CDR3 DNA sequence: TGTGCCAGCAGCTTAGTCAGGGCCTATGGCTACACCTTC. Residues: CASSLVRAYGYTF. The V and J genes are TRBV7-9 and TRBJ1-2, with D perhaps matching TRBD1 (5 bases). Germline V gives CDR1 SEHNR, CDR2 FQNEAQ (reference sequence). Trimming left V 1 base short and J 4 bases short, with 7 bases between. The CDR3 sequence is 13 residues long.

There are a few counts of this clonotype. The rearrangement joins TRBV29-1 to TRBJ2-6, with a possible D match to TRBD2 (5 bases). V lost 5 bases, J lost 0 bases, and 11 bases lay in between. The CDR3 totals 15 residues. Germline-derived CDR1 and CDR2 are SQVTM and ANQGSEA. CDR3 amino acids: CSVSGAFSGANVLTF. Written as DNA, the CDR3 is TGCAGCGTTAGCGGAGCTTTCTCTGGGGCCAACGTCCTGACTTTC.

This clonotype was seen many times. CDR3 residues: CATSRVGTGPKYNEQFF. CDR3 coding DNA: TGTGCCACCAGCAGAGTGGGGACCGGGCCAAAGTACAATGAGCAGTTCTTC. The chain has TRBV15 and TRBJ2-1; D tentatively fits TRBD1 or TRBD2 (5 bases each). The ends were cut back, 1 base at V and 4 bases at J, with 17 bases in the middle. Germline loops: CDR1 LNHNV, CDR2 YYDKDF (reference sequence). The CDR3 loop spans 17 amino acids.

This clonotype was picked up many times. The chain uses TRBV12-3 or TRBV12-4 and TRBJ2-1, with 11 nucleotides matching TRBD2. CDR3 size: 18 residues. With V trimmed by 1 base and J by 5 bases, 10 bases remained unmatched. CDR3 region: CASSLVGPSGGFHNEQFF. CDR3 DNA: TGTGCCAGCAGTTTAGTCGGCCCTAGCGGGGGGTTCCACAATGAGCAGTTCTTC.

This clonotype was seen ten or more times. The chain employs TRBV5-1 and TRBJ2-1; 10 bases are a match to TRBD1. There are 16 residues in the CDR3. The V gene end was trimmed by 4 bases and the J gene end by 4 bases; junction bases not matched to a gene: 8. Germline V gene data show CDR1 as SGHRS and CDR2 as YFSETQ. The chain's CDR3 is CASSRSGQGYYNEQFF. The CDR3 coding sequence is TGCGCCAGCAGCCGATCGGGACAGGGGTATTACAATGAGCAGTTCTTC.

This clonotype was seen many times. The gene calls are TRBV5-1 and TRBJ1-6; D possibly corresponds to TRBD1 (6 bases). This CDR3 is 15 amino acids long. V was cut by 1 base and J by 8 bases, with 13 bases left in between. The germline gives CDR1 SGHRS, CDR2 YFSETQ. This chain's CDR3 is CASSLTGSADSPLHF. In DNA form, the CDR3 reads TGCGCCAGCAGCTTGACAGGGTCTGCCGATTCACCCCTCCACTTT.